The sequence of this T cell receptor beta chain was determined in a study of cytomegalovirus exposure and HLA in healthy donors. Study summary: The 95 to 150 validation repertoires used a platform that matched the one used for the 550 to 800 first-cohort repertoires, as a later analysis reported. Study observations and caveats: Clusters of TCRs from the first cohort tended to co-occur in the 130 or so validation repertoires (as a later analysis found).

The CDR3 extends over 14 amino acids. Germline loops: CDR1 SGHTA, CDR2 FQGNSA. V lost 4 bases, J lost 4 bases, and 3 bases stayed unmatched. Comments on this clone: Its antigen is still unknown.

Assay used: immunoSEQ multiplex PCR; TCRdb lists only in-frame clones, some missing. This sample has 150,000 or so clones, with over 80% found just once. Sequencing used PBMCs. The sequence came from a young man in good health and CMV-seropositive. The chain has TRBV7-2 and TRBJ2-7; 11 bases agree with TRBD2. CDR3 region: CASSSSGGRYEQYF. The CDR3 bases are TGTGCCAGCAGCTCTAGCGGGGGGAGGTACGAGCAGTACTTC.